This T cell receptor beta chain was identified during a study of post-analysis software for immune sequencing data. The overall study: Included among the disease courses, which were recorded for the cohort, were relapsing-remitting, secondary progressive and progressive-relapsing multiple sclerosis. Study-level findings and limits: Controls showed lower frequencies than patients for roughly five TRBV segments, and TRBV5-6, TRBV5-1 and TRBV20-1 were among these. Diversity measured as normalized Chao1 was significantly lower in multiple sclerosis patients than in controls.

Each TCR beta cDNA library carried unique molecular identifiers. Each CDR3 protein gets one entry after TCRdb re-called the PCR reads with MiXCR. The table lists fewer than 850,000 distinct CDR3 sequences, 46% of them singletons, with approximately 5% in the top ten. Comments on this clonotype: Its specificity is unknown.

Per germline, CDR1 DFQATT and CDR2 SNEGSKA (reference sequence). This CDR3 is built from 15 residues. V lost 2 bases and J lost 4; bases outside the gene matches: 8. The sequence came from a girl aged 10-17 years with multiple sclerosis. This chain uses TRBV20-1 with TRBJ2-1; 7 nucleotides match TRBD1. Sequencing was performed on blood. The CDR3 loop reads CSARSGTDLYNEQFF. In nucleotides, the CDR3 is TGCAGTGCTAGATCCGGGACAGACCTTTACAATGAGCAGTTCTTC.